This T cell receptor beta chain was profiled in a study of neurological immune-mediated disorders. Broader study findings: HTLV-1-associated myelopathy had the most TCR clonal expansion, whereas multiple sclerosis had the least (lower than in healthy controls). One related-CDR3 cluster, found by phylogenetic grouping, held repertoires of 18 of 34 multiple sclerosis patients and is a possible signature.

This clonotype has ten or more counts. Its target is unknown. Source material was 2 million unsorted PBMCs, stored at -80 °C in RNAlater. Trimming took 1 base from V and 7 from J, leaving 23 bases between them. The CDR3 sequence is 19 residues long. Germline V gene data show CDR1 as MGHRA and CDR2 as YSYEKL. Synthesis of cDNA was accomplished via 5'RACE employing 10-nucleotide random UMIs. TCRdb re-called the 5' RACE reads through MiXCR, storing one row per CDR3 protein. The sample lists about 65,000 distinct CDR3 sequences; more than 3.5% were seen once. Sequencing was carried out using PBMCs. J is TRBJ1-6 and V is TRBV4-1; weak D call: TRBD1 (5 bases). This TCR was recovered from a man between 45 and 60 years old with multiple sclerosis. The CDR3 region has the DNA TGCGCCAGCAGCCAAGTCTTAGCGGCGGGGGTGACGTTGAATTCACCCCTCCACTTT. Amino acids: CASSQVLAAGVTLNSPLHF.